These 18 T cell receptor beta chains share one sample of origin, sequenced in a study of preoperative IRX-2 immunotherapy in early breast cancer. The repertoire was sequenced with immunoSEQ multiplex PCR; TCRdb's copy has only in-frame clones and lacks some. This table has over 35,000 clones, about 95% appearing once. Treatment noted: preoperative locoregional IRX-2 cytokine immunotherapy. The material was tumor tissue, obtained after IRX-2 immunotherapy. These TCRs come from a human donor with breast cancer.

The chain is built from TRBV7-2 and TRBJ2-3; 7 nucleotides line up with TRBD2. Trimming took 0 bases from V and 6 from J; bases not matched to a gene: 6. The germline V gene has CDR1 SGHTA and CDR2 FQGNSA. CDR3 length: 15 amino acids. The CDR3 loop reads CASSLAGGLDDTQYF. CDR3 sequence (DNA): TGTGCCAGCAGCTTAGCGGGGGGGTTGGATGATACGCAGTATTTT.

J is TRBJ1-6 and V is TRBV28, with D maybe TRBD1 (5 bases). Germline V gives CDR1 MDHEN, CDR2 SYDVKM. The CDR3 is 16 residues long. Between the trimmed V and J ends, which lost 2 bases and 2 bases, there was a span of 10 bases. The CDR3 DNA reads TGTGCCAGCAGTTTAAGGAGGGGTACCTATAATTCACCCCTCCACTTT. Its translation: CASSLRRGTYNSPLHF.

The genes are TRBV5-1 and TRBJ2-7, with 12 nucleotides matching TRBD2. The CDR3 has 15 amino acids. CDR1 is SGHRS, CDR2 YFSETQ, per germline. The trim removed 4 bases at V and 4 bases at J, leaving 6 bases unmatched. The CDR3 DNA reads as TGCGCCAGCAGCCCCGTGACTAGCGGGAGATACGAGCAGTACTTC. Translating gives CASSPVTSGRYEQYF.

J is TRBJ2-7 and V is TRBV27; no definite D call. This CDR3 has 13 residues. Between the trimmed V and J ends, which lost 2 bases and 4 bases, there was a span of 9 bases. CDR1 and CDR2 from the germline V gene are MNHEY and SMNVEV (reference sequence). CDR3 in amino acids: CASSLRQNYEQYF. The CDR3 DNA is TGTGCCAGCAGTTTACGGCAGAATTACGAGCAGTACTTC.

The chain recombines TRBV5-1 with TRBJ2-3; D remains unclear. V gave up 1 base and J gave up 5 bases, with 5 bases separating them. Germline V gives CDR1 SGHRS, CDR2 YFSETQ. The CDR3 loop spans 12 amino acids. Written as DNA, the CDR3 is TGCGCCAGCAGCTTGTCCCGAGATACGCAGTATTTT. Encoded protein: CASSLSRDTQYF.

The chain combines TRBV19 with TRBJ1-4, with TRBD1 matching 7 bases. Germline V gives CDR1 LNHDA, CDR2 SQIVND (reference sequence). The CDR3 is made up of 14 amino acids. V lost 9 bases to trimming and J lost 8 bases; unmatched junction nucleotides: 12. This CDR3 reads CASGVGTAGEKLFF. CDR3 DNA sequence: TGTGCCAGCGGCGTGGGGACAGCCGGCGAAAAACTGTTTTTT.

The chain is built from TRBV7-9 and TRBJ2-3; D remains ambiguous. In germline, CDR1 is SEHNR, CDR2 FQNEAQ (reference sequence). The CDR3 has 13 residues. V lost 4 bases to trimming and J lost 2 bases, with 7 bases between them. The DNA for the CDR3 is TGTGCCAGCAGCTCAGCAGTCACAGATACGCAGTATTTT. Translation gives CASSSAVTDTQYF.

This chain connects TRBV10-3 to TRBJ2-7; the D is unclear. V lost 3 bases to trimming and J lost 1 base, with 7 bases between them. This CDR3 has 13 residues. Germline V lookup: CDR1 ENHRY, CDR2 SYGVKD. The CDR3 protein is CAISEDVSYEQYF. The CDR3 bases are TGTGCCATCAGTGAAGACGTATCCTACGAGCAGTACTTC.

The V call is TRBV9, the J call TRBJ1-2, with D possibly being TRBD1 (5 bases). The ends were cut back, 4 bases at V and 1 base at J, with 14 bases in the middle. The CDR3 runs 15 residues. Germline CDR1 and CDR2: SGDLS and YYNGEE. CDR3 DNA: TGTGCCAGCAGCAAAGACCCAGGGTATAACTATGGCTACACCTTC. It specifies CASSKDPGYNYGYTF.

The chain couples TRBV7-2 to TRBJ2-3; no definite D call. V lost 0 bases and J lost 5, with 9 bases in between. CDR1 is SGHTA and CDR2 is FQGNSA in the germline V gene. The CDR3 sequence is 14 residues long. CDR3 DNA sequence: TGTGCCAGCAGCTTAGCGCTAGAAGGAGATACGCAGTATTTT. Translated: CASSLALEGDTQYF.

This clone appeared once. This chain joins TRBV28 and TRBJ1-2, with no clear D. The length of the CDR3 is 12 residues. Germline V gives CDR1 MDHEN, CDR2 SYDVKM. V was shortened by 6 bases and J by 8 bases, with 13 bases between the two germline ends. Here the CDR3 reads CASSSGPGGYTF. CDR3 nucleotides: TGTGCCAGCAGCTCCGGCCCGGGGGGCTACACCTTC.

The chain joins TRBV11-2 to TRBJ2-7; no firm D call. The CDR3 loop spans 13 amino acids. CDR1 SGHAT and CDR2 FQNNGV come from the germline V gene. Deletions cut 2 bases from V and 0 bases from J, with 5 bases between. The DNA of the CDR3 is TGTGCCAGCAGCTTAAATCCCTCCTACGAGCAGTACTTC. It specifies CASSLNPSYEQYF.

This clone has only one observation. This chain uses TRBV5-1 with TRBJ2-2, with 10 bases identical to TRBD1. The CDR3 runs to 16 residues. Germline V lookup: CDR1 SGHRS, CDR2 YFSETQ. V gave up 4 bases and J gave up 4 bases; unmatched junction bases: 7. DNA for the CDR3: TGCGCCAGCAGCCCCTGGACAGGGGGGGCCACCGGGGAGCTGTTTTTT. Residues: CASSPWTGGATGELFF.

The gene calls are TRBV28 and TRBJ1-1; maybe TRBD1 (6 bases). Trimming left V 8 bases short and J 5 bases short, with 21 bases between. Germline V gene lookup returns CDR1 MDHEN and CDR2 SYDVKM. The CDR3 runs 15 residues. The DNA for the CDR3 is TGTGCCAGCTCTATTATTGGGGGCCTTGGGACTGAAGCTTTCTTT. This translates into CASSIIGGLGTEAFF.

This chain links TRBV10-3 with TRBJ2-5; D gene ambiguous. V dropped 5 bases and J dropped 5 bases, with 9 bases sitting between them. The germline V gene encodes CDR1 ENHRY and CDR2 SYGVKD. This CDR3 is 12 amino acids long. This chain's CDR3 is CAISYERETQYF. The DNA of the CDR3 is TGTGCCATCAGTTACGAGCGCGAGACCCAGTACTTC.

J is TRBJ2-7 and V is TRBV5-4; maybe TRBD2 (6 bases). The CDR3 totals 15 residues. The V and J ends lost 3 bases and 1 base respectively, with 14 bases between them. Per the germline V gene, CDR1 is SGHNT and CDR2 is YYREEE (reference sequence). For the CDR3, the DNA is TGTGCCAGCAGCTCCCCGGGACTCTCTTCCTACGAGCAGTACTTC. Its protein product is CASSSPGLSSYEQYF.

This chain links TRBV2 with TRBJ2-1; a weak D match, TRBD2 (6 bases). V was cut by 0 bases and J by 4 bases, with 10 bases left in between. This CDR3 region has 15 residues. Germline V lookup: CDR1 SNHLY, CDR2 FYNNEI. The CDR3 coding sequence is TGTGCCAGCAGTGAAGCGCGGGGATCATACAATGAGCAGTTCTTC. Its translation is CASSEARGSYNEQFF. The full variable domain, its missing parts supplied by reference TRBV2 and TRBJ2-1, is EPEVTQTPSHQVTQMGQEVILRCVPISNHLYFYWYRQILGQKVEFLVSFYNNEISEKSEIFDDQFSVERPDGSNFTLKIRSTKLEDSAMYFCASSEARGSYNEQFFGPGTRLTVL.

The chain combines TRBV28 with TRBJ1-5; D uncertain. The germline V and J ends were trimmed by 7 bases and 7 bases, with 20 bases remaining between them. This CDR3 comprises 15 residues. Germline values: CDR1 MDHEN, CDR2 SYDVKM. CDR3 protein: CASTPDGRGGQPQHF. The CDR3 bases are TGTGCCAGCACCCCGGACGGGCGGGGAGGACAGCCCCAGCATTTT.